This T cell receptor (beta chain) was recovered during a study of CD8 T cells in Susac syndrome. The RNA, about 0.5 to 1 ug, was put through reverse transcription using random hexamers. TCRdb called the immunoSEQ multiplex PCR reads again in MiXCR, with one record for every CDR3 protein. The sample records roughly 130,000 distinct CDR3 sequences, 90% to 95% being singletons. Negative isolation was used for CD8+ and CD4+ T cells, and FACS enrichment was applied to TEMRA cells. The V end was cut by 3 bases, the J end by 3 bases, with 10 bases between. Looked up from germline, CDR1 is SGHRS and CDR2 is YFSETQ. The CDR3 runs 15 residues.

Sequencing input: CD4+ T cells from PBMCs. This clonotype was sampled from a human donor with multiple sclerosis. This rearrangement joins TRBV5-1 to TRBJ2-6; D is unclear. The CDR3 here is CASSSVPGGANVLTF. In nucleotides, the CDR3 is TGCGCCAGCAGCTCTGTACCGGGTGGGGCCAACGTCCTGACTTTC.